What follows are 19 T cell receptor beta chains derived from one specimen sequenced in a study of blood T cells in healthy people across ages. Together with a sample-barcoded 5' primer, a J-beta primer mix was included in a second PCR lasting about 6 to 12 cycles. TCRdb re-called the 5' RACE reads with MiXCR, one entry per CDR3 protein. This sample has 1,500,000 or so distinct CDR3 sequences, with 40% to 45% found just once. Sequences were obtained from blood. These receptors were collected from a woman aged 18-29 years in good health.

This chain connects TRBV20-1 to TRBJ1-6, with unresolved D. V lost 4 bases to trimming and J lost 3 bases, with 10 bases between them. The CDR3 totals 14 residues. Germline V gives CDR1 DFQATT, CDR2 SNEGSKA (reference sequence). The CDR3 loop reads CSATTRDYNSPLHF. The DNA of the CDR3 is TGCAGTGCTACCACTCGAGACTATAATTCACCCCTCCACTTT.

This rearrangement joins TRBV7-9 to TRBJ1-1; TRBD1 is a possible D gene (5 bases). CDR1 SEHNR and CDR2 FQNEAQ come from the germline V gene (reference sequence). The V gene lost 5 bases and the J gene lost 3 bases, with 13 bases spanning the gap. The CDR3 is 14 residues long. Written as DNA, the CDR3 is TGTGCCAGCAGCGTCCGGGACGGCGACACTGAAGCTTTCTTT. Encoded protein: CASSVRDGDTEAFF.

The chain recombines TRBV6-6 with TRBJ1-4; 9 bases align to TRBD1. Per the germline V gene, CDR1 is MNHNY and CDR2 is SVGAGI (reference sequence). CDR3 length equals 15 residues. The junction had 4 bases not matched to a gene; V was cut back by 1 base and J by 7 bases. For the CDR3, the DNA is TGTGCCAGCAGTTACTGGGGACAGGGCTCTGAAAAACTGTTTTTT. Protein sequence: CASSYWGQGSEKLFF.

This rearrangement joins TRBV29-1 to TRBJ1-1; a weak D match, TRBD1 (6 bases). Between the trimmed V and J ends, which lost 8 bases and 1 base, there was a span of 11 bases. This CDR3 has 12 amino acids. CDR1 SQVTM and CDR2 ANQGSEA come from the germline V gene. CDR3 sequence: CSLGGRNTEAFF. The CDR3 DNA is TGCAGCCTAGGGGGTCGGAACACTGAAGCTTTCTTT.

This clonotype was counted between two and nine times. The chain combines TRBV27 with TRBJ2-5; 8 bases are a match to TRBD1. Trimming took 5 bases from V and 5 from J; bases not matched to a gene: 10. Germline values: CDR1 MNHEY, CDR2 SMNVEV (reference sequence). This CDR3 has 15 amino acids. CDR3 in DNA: TGTGCCAGCAGTCCCTCCGGGACAGGTTATGAGACCCAGTACTTC. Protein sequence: CASSPSGTGYETQYF.

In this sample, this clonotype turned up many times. CDR3 bases: TGCGCCAGCAGCCAAGTGGACAGGGTGTATGGCTACACCTTC. Translating gives CASSQVDRVYGYTF. V and J are TRBV4-1 and TRBJ1-2, with 8 bases fitting TRBD1. V was clipped by 1 base and J by 5 bases; unmatched bases: 3. This CDR3 comprises 14 residues. Germline V CDR1 and CDR2: MGHRA, YSYEKL.

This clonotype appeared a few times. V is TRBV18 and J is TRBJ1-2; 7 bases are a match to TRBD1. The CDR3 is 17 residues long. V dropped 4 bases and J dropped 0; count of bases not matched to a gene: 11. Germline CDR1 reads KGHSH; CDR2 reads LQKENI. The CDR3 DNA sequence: TGTGCCAGCTCACAGGAGACAGGGACAACAACTAACTATGGCTACACCTTC. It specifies CASSQETGTTTNYGYTF.

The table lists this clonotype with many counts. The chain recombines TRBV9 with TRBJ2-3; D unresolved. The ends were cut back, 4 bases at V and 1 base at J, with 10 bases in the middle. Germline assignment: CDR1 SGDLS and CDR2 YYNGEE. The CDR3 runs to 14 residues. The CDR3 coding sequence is TGTGCCAGCAGCCCCCGGACGGGCACAGATACGCAGTATTTT. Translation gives CASSPRTGTDTQYF. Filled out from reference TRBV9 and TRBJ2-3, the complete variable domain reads DSGVTQTPKHLITATGQRVTLRCSPRSGDLSVYWYQQSLDQGLQFLIQYYNGEERAKGNILERFSAQQFPDLHSELNLSSLELGDSALYFCASSPRTGTDTQYFGPGTRLTVL.

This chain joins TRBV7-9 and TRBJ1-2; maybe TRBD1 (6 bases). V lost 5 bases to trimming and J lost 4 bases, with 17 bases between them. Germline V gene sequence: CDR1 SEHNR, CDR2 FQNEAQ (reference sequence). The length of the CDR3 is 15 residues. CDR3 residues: CASSPYPGHLYGYTF. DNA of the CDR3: TGTGCCAGCAGCCCCTACCCGGGACATCTCTATGGCTACACCTTC.

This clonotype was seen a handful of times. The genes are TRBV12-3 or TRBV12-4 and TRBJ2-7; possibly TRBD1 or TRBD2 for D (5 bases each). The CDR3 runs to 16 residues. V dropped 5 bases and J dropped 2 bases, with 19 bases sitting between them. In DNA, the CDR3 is TGTGCCAGCAGTACCACCGGGACGGGCATACCCTACGAGCAGTACTTC. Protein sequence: CASSTTGTGIPYEQYF.

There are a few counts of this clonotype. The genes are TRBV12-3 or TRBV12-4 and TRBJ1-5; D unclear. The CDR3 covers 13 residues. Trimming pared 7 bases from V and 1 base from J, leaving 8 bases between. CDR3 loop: CASNLQSNQPQHF. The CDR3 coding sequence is TGTGCCAGCAACCTTCAAAGCAATCAGCCCCAGCATTTT.

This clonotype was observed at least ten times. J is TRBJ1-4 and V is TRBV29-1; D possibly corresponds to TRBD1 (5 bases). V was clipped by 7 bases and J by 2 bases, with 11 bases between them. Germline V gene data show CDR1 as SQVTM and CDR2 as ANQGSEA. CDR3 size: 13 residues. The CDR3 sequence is CSATGGTNEKLFF. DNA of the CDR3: TGCAGCGCTACCGGGGGGACTAATGAAAAACTGTTTTTT.

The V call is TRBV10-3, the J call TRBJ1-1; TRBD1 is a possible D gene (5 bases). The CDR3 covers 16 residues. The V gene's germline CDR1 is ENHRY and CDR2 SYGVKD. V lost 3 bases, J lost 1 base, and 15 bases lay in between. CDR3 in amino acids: CAISEGQGLPNTEAFF. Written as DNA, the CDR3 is TGTGCCATCAGTGAAGGTCAGGGCCTGCCGAACACTGAAGCTTTCTTT.

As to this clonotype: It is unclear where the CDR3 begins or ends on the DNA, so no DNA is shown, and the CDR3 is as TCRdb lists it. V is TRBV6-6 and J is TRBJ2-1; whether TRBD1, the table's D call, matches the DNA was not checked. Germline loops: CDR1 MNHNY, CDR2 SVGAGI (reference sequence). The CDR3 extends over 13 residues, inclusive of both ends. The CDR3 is CASTSVLGHEQFF.

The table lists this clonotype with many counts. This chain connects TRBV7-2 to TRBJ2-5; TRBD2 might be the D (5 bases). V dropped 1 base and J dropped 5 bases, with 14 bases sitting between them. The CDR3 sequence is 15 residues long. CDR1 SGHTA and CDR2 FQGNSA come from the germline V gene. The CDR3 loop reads CASSLVAGRWETQYF. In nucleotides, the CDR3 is TGTGCCAGCAGCTTAGTTGCGGGTCGTTGGGAGACCCAGTACTTC.

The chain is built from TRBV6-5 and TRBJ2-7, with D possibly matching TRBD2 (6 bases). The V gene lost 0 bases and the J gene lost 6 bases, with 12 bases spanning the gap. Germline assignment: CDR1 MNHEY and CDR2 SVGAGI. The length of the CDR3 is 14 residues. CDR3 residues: CASSYSSPGSEQYF. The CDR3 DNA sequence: TGTGCCAGCAGTTACTCGAGTCCCGGGAGCGAGCAGTACTTC.

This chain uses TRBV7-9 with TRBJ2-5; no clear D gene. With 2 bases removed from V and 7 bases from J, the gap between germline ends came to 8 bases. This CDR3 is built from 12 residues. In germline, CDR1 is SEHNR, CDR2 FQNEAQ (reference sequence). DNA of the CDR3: TGTGCCAGCAGCTTACTAGGCCGGACCCAGTACTTC. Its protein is CASSLLGRTQYF.

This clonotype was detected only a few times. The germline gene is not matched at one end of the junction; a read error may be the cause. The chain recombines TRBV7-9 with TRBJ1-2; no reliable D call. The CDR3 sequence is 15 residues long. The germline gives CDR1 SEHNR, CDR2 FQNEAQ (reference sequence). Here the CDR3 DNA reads TGTGCCAGCAGACAAGACGGTCATATTAACCATGGCTACACCTTC. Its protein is CASRQDGHINHGYTF.

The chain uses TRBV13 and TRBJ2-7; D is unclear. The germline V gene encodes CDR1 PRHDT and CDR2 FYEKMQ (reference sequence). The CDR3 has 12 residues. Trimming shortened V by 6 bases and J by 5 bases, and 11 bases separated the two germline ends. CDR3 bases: TGTGCCAGCAGTTCATCGATGAACGAGCAGTACTTC. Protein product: CASSSSMNEQYF.